This T cell receptor (beta chain) emerged from a study of identical twins. Overall study results and limits: There was an excess of low generation probability in the out-of-frame alpha sequences that twins shared. Conclusions relied on cross-sectional statistical analysis, not following the same donors.

The germline CDR1 and CDR2 sequences are SGDLS and YYNGEE. V dropped 4 bases and J dropped 2 bases, with 19 bases sitting between them. The CDR3 runs 16 residues. This clonotype showed up just a few times. Its cognate antigen is unknown. Every donor was a healthy Caucasian. It was template switching that added a universal primer site, and there were unique molecular identifiers on the cDNA. TCRdb ran MiXCR on the 5' RACE reads and lists one entry per CDR3 protein. The table includes under 250,000 distinct CDR3 sequences, roughly 10% detected once. Sequenced: memory (CD45RO+) T cells sorted from blood. This TCR derives from a young woman in good health. The V call is TRBV9, the J call TRBJ2-7, with D maybe TRBD2 (5 bases). This chain's CDR3 is CASSPSSGNHPYEQYF. The CDR3, as DNA: TGTGCCAGCAGCCCGTCATCCGGGAACCATCCCTACGAGCAGTACTTC.